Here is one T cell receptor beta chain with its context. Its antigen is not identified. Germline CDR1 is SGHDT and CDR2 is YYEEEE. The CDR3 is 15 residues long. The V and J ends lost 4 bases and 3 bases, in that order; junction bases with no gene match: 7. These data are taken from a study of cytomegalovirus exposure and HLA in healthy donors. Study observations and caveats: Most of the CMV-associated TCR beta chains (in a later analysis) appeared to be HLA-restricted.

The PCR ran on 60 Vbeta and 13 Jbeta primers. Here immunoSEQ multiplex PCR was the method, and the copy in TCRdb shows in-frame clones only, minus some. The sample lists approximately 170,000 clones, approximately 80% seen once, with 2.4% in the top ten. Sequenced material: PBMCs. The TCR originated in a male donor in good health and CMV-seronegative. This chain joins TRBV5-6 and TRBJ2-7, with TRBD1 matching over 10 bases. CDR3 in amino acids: CASSPRTGGGYEQYF. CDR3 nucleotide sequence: TGTGCCAGCAGCCCCCGGACAGGGGGGGGCTACGAGCAGTACTTC.